This note documents a single T cell receptor (beta chain) sequence. Its antigen is not known. J was trimmed by 7 bases and V by 5 bases; bases with no gene match: 13. Germline V gives CDR1 SGHTA, CDR2 FQGTGA. The CDR3 extends over 16 amino acids. In TCRdb, the 5' RACE reads were re-called with MiXCR into one record per CDR3 protein. The sample carries about 530,000 distinct CDR3 sequences, 20% to 25% recorded once. The data originate from a study of identical twins. Broader study findings: Within cord blood, abundant beta clonotypes carried fewer insertions, but memory repertoires showed no such trend.

This sample also appeared in a second study, on yellow fever vaccine responses in identical twins.

V gene TRBV7-3 combines with J gene TRBJ2-1; 8 nucleotides line up with TRBD2. Sequenced material: CD4+ T cells sorted from blood. This TCR derives from a woman between 18 and 30 years old in good health. CDR3 nucleotide sequence: TGTGCCAGCAGCCCCGAATCGGGGCTAGCGGGTAATGAGCAGTTCTTC. It yields the protein CASSPESGLAGNEQFF.